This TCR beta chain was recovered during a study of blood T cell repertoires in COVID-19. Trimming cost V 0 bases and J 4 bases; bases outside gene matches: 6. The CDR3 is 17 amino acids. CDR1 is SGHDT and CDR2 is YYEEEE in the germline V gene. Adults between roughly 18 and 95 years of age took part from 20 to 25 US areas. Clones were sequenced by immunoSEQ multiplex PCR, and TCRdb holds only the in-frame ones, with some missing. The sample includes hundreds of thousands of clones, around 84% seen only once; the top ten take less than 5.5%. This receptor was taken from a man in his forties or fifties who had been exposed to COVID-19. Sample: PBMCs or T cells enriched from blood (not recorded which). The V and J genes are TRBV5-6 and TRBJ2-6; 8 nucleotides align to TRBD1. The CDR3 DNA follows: TGTGCCAGCAGCTTGGGGAGACAGGGGACAGGGGCCAACGTCCTGACTTTC. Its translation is CASSLGRQGTGANVLTF. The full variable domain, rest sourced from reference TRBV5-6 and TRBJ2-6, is DAGVTQSPTHLIKTRGQQVTLRCSPKSGHDTVSWYQQALGQGPQFIFQYYEEEERQRGNFPDRFSGHQFPNYSSELNVNALLLGDSALYLCASSLGRQGTGANVLTFGAGSRLTVL.